This T cell receptor beta chain derives from a study of immune characterization of retroperitoneal liposarcoma. Germline lookup yields CDR1 MNHNS and CDR2 SASEGT. There are 19 residues in the CDR3. This clonotype is large (0.1 to 1%). TCRdb fed the PCR reads into MiXCR, producing one record per CDR3 protein. The sample contains about 11,000 distinct CDR3 sequences, roughly a quarter of which appear only once. Sequencing was performed on tumor tissue. The chain carries TRBV6-1 and TRBJ2-1; 13 bases map to TRBD2. Gene TRBJ2-7 matches the end of the DNA better, so the J call may be wrong. The origin of this receptor is a male donor with retroperitoneal liposarcoma. The CDR3 reads CASSDPGLAGTYSYNEQYF. The CDR3 DNA follows: TGTGCCAGCAGTGACCCGGGACTAGCGGGGACTTACTCCTACAATGAGCAGTACTTC.